These 23 T cell receptor beta chains share one sample of origin, sequenced in a study of response to subunit inactivated influenza vaccine. TCRdb re-derived calls from the RT-PCR reads in MiXCR, one entry per CDR3 protein. The sample lists some 500,000 distinct CDR3 sequences; roughly 23% were seen once. The sample was CD4+ T cells sorted from PBMCs, taken 5 days after vaccination. These receptors all come from a man aged 50 or older who received an inactivated influenza vaccine.

This clonotype was seen ten or more times. This rearrangement joins TRBV7-9 to TRBJ2-7, with D hard to call. Germline V gene data show CDR1 as SEHNR and CDR2 as FQNEAQ (reference sequence). The ends were cut back, 7 bases at V and 5 bases at J, with 15 bases in the middle. CDR3 size: 13 residues. The CDR3 region is CASNLFTGHEQYF. The CDR3 nucleotides read TGTGCCAGCAACCTTTTTACTGGCCACGAGCAGTACTTC.

This clonotype has just a few counts. The CDR3 DNA sequence: TGTGCCAGCAGTTCGACAGGGGGGGCCAAAAACATTCAGTACTTC. Amino acid sequence: CASSSTGGAKNIQYF. The chain joins TRBV6-5 to TRBJ2-4, with TRBD1 identical over 9 bases. CDR3 size: 15 residues. Per the germline V gene, CDR1 is MNHEY and CDR2 is SVGAGI. V lost 4 bases and J lost 1; bases outside the gene matches: 2.

In this sample, this clonotype turned up a few times. The gene calls are TRBV7-7 and TRBJ2-1; 9 nucleotides agree with TRBD2. Germline assignment: CDR1 SSHAT and CDR2 FNYEAQ (reference sequence). The CDR3 contains 15 residues. The ends lost 2 bases at V and 4 bases at J; junction bases unmatched: 3. CDR3 nucleotide sequence: TGTGCCAGCAGCTTAAATAGCGGGGGATACAATGAGCAGTTCTTC. It is translated as CASSLNSGGYNEQFF. Looking up the rest from reference TRBV7-7 and TRBJ2-1 gives the full variable domain: GAGVSQSPRYKVTKRGQDVTLRCDPISSHATLYWYQQALGQGPEFLTYFNYEAQPDKSGLPSDRFSAERPEGSISTLTIQRTEQRDSAMYRCASSLNSGGYNEQFFGPGTRLTVL.

Only a few counts were recorded for this clonotype. The J gene is TRBJ1-3, the V gene TRBV7-2, with D perhaps matching TRBD1 (5 bases). The germline gives CDR1 SGHTA, CDR2 FQGNSA. Deletions cut 1 base from V and 0 bases from J, with 7 bases between. The CDR3 is made up of 15 amino acids. The CDR3 DNA reads as TGTGCCAGCAGCTTAGTTGGGGGCTCTGGAAACACCATATATTTT. Protein product: CASSLVGGSGNTIYF.

This clonotype was counted many times. This chain joins TRBV12-3 or TRBV12-4 and TRBJ2-5, with D uncertain. Deletions cut 4 bases from V and 5 bases from J, with 11 bases between. This CDR3 comprises 13 residues. The CDR3 nucleotides are TGTGCCAGCAGTTCATCAGGCGTCGAGACCCAGTACTTC. Protein product: CASSSSGVETQYF.

This clonotype has just a few counts. The chain couples TRBV3-1 to TRBJ1-1, with unresolved D. Between the trimmed V and J ends, which lost 2 bases and 0 bases, there was a span of 13 bases. The CDR3 runs to 16 residues. From germline, CDR1 is LGHDT and CDR2 YNNKEL (reference sequence). The CDR3, as DNA: TGTGCCAGCAGCCAATCGTGGCTAGGTCTGAACACTGAAGCTTTCTTT. Encoded protein: CASSQSWLGLNTEAFF.

The chain has TRBV25-1 and TRBJ2-7; 10 bases line up with TRBD2. V shed 5 bases, J shed 4 bases, and the junction held 8 bases outside the gene matches. CDR1 and CDR2 (germline): MGHDK, SYGVNS. This CDR3 contains 15 residues. CDR3 protein: CASSPPGLANYEQYF. DNA for the CDR3: TGTGCCAGCAGTCCCCCGGGACTAGCGAATTACGAGCAGTACTTC.

This clonotype was detected a few times. This chain connects TRBV27 to TRBJ1-1, with unresolved D. Deletions cut 3 bases from V and 3 bases from J, with 8 bases between. From germline, CDR1 is MNHEY and CDR2 SMNVEV (reference sequence). The CDR3 consists of 13 residues. The CDR3 sequence: CASSFSLDTEAFF. The CDR3 coding sequence is TGTGCCAGCAGTTTTAGTCTGGACACTGAAGCTTTCTTT.

As regards this clonotype: A far more abundant clone sits one base away, making this likely a read error. The rearrangement uses TRBV12-3 or TRBV12-4 and TRBJ2-7; D call uncertain. V dropped 2 bases and J dropped 0 bases, with 5 bases sitting between them. This CDR3 has 13 amino acids. In DNA form, the CDR3 reads TGTGCCAGCAGTTTAAAGGGCTCCTACGAGCAGTACTTC. This codes for CASSLKGSYEQYF.

Of note for this clonotype: Compared with germline, one end of the junction differs, possibly owing to a read error. The chain combines TRBV28 with TRBJ1-4; 7 positions agree with TRBD1. Germline V CDR1 and CDR2: MDHEN, SYDVKM. The CDR3 length is 13 residues. CDR3 sequence (DNA): TGTGCAAGCAGTTTTACAAACAGGGGAAAACTGTTTTTT. This sequence encodes CASSFTNRGKLFF.

J is TRBJ2-7 and V is TRBV20-1; 16 nucleotides match TRBD2. CDR1 DFQATT and CDR2 SNEGSKA come from the germline V gene (reference sequence). The CDR3 is 17 residues long. After removal of 3 bases from V and 0 bases from J, the junction contained 5 bases not matched to a gene. The CDR3 loop is CSARGLAGGPSSYEQYF. DNA of the CDR3: TGCAGTGCTAGGGGACTAGCGGGGGGGCCCAGCTCCTACGAGCAGTACTTC.

The chain has TRBV5-1 and TRBJ2-6; D gene ambiguous. V gave up 0 bases and J gave up 0 bases, with 7 bases separating them. This CDR3 is 16 amino acids long. Looked up from germline, CDR1 is SGHRS and CDR2 is YFSETQ. In DNA form, the CDR3 reads TGCGCCAGCAGCTTGGGGGCATTCTCTGGGGCCAACGTCCTGACTTTC. Translated: CASSLGAFSGANVLTF.

V and J are TRBV24-1 and TRBJ2-7, with 8 bases that match TRBD1. The germline V gene has CDR1 KGHDR and CDR2 SFDVKD. The CDR3 has 17 residues. V was pared by 3 bases and J by 3 bases, with 12 bases of the junction left unmatched. CDR3 sequence: CATSDRPGQGKFYEQYF. Written as DNA, the CDR3 is TGTGCCACCAGTGATCGCCCTGGACAGGGAAAGTTCTACGAGCAGTACTTC.

This clonotype was counted once. The V call is TRBV20-1, the J call TRBJ2-7; D is tentatively TRBD1 or TRBD2 (5 bases each). CDR1 is DFQATT, CDR2 SNEGSKA, per germline (reference sequence). V was clipped by 0 bases and J by 1 base, with 13 bases between them. This CDR3 spans 15 amino acids. The CDR3 DNA reads as TGCAGTGCTAGAGATAAGAGGGGAATGTCCTACGAGCAGTACTTC. Protein product: CSARDKRGMSYEQYF.

This clonotype was observed at least ten times. The CDR3 DNA sequence: TGTGCCAGTTCCCCCGGGGCGCCTAACACAGATACGCAGTATTTT. Its translation: CASSPGAPNTDTQYF. This chain joins TRBV6-1 and TRBJ2-3; D may be TRBD1 or TRBD2 (5 bases each). The CDR3 sequence is 15 residues long. V lost 9 bases, J lost 2 bases, and 18 bases lay in between. Germline-derived CDR1 and CDR2 are MNHNS and SASEGT.

The rearrangement links TRBV12-3 or TRBV12-4 to TRBJ2-4; 7 positions agree with TRBD1. The CDR3 has 17 amino acids. V was clipped by 2 bases and J by 0 bases; unmatched bases: 7. The CDR3 sequence is CASSLSTGQLAKNIQYF. The CDR3 DNA reads TGTGCCAGCAGTTTAAGCACGGGACAGCTAGCCAAAAACATTCAGTACTTC.

This clonotype was picked up a small number of times. This sequence joins TRBV5-1 and TRBJ2-7, with TRBD1 as a possible D gene (6 bases). Between the trimmed V and J ends, which lost 4 bases and 4 bases, there was a span of 15 bases. The CDR3 consists of 14 residues. Germline assignment: CDR1 SGHRS and CDR2 YFSETQ. CDR3 amino acids: CASSVDSNLYEQYF. CDR3 sequence (DNA): TGCGCCAGCAGCGTGGACAGCAATCTTTACGAGCAGTACTTC.

V usage is TRBV20-1 and J usage is TRBJ2-1, with D tentatively TRBD2 (6 bases). The CDR3 spans 15 residues. Germline CDR1 DFQATT, CDR2 SNEGSKA (reference sequence). Trimming removed 4 bases at V and 0 bases at J, with 13 bases between. In DNA, the CDR3 is TGCAGTGCTACGGACGGGAGAGTCTCCTACAATGAGCAGTTCTTC. It encodes CSATDGRVSYNEQFF.

A note on this clonotype: One end of the junction is discordant with germline, which a read error may explain. The chain recombines TRBV28 with TRBJ2-1; D call uncertain. This CDR3 region has 15 residues. CDR1 MDHEN and CDR2 SYDVKM come from the germline V gene. The CDR3 is CASSLLRSSFNEQFF. As DNA, the CDR3 is TGTGCCAGCAGTTTATTACGGAGCTCCTTCAATGAGCAGTTCTTC.

The chain is built from TRBV12-3 or TRBV12-4 and TRBJ2-7; D tentatively reads TRBD1 or TRBD2 (6 bases each). The CDR3 has 16 amino acids. V lost 5 bases to trimming and J lost 3 bases, with 20 bases between them. CDR3 nucleotide sequence: TGTGCCAGCAGTAAAGGAGACCCGGGGGCTTTCTACGAGCAGTACTTC. Translation: CASSKGDPGAFYEQYF.

J is TRBJ2-7 and V is TRBV29-1; 7 bases agree with TRBD2. The CDR3 contains 15 residues. J was trimmed by 1 base and V by 4 bases; bases with no gene match: 10. Germline-derived CDR1 and CDR2 are SQVTM and ANQGSEA. The CDR3 DNA reads as TGCAGCGTTGGCCTAGCGGAGTCCCTATCCTACGAGCAGTACTTC. Its translation is CSVGLAESLSYEQYF.

This clonotype has a handful of counts. The chain has TRBV3-1 and TRBJ2-5; the D call may be TRBD1 or TRBD2 (5 bases each). CDR1 and CDR2 from the germline V gene are LGHDT and YNNKEL (reference sequence). The CDR3 length is 12 residues. The V and J ends lost 7 bases and 4 bases respectively, with 10 bases between them. The CDR3 nucleotides are TGTGCCAGCAAATCAGGGAGAGAGACCCAGTACTTC. As protein: CASKSGRETQYF.

The V and J genes are TRBV20-1 and TRBJ2-7, with no clear D. This CDR3 comprises 11 residues. Trimming left V 4 bases short and J 6 bases short, with 10 bases between. Per germline, CDR1 DFQATT and CDR2 SNEGSKA (reference sequence). In nucleotides, the CDR3 is TGCAGTGCTACGGGCCGCCTCGAGCAGTACTTC. It encodes CSATGRLEQYF.